The next 20 T cell receptor beta chains were all read from a single sample in a study of cytomegalovirus exposure and HLA in healthy donors. The PCR ran on 60 Vbeta and 13 Jbeta primers. Measured with immunoSEQ multiplex PCR; TCRdb has only the in-frame clones, and not every one. This sample yields 100,000 to 150,000 clones, of which approximately 65% are seen a single time; 1.5% belongs to the top ten. Source material: PBMCs. These receptors all come from a man between 18 and 35 years old in good health and CMV-seronegative.

The J gene is TRBJ1-1, the V gene TRBV10-3; no reliable D call. CDR3 length equals 13 residues. Trimming cost V 10 bases and J 0 bases, with 12 bases left between them. Germline values: CDR1 ENHRY, CDR2 SYGVKD. The CDR3 here is CATGAEMNTEAFF. CDR3 in DNA: TGTGCCACGGGAGCGGAGATGAACACTGAAGCTTTCTTT.

The V gene is TRBV28, the J gene TRBJ1-2; TRBD1 aligns across 7 bases. The CDR3 sequence is 14 residues long. Germline values: CDR1 MDHEN, CDR2 SYDVKM. V was pared by 6 bases and J by 8 bases, with 12 bases of the junction left unmatched. The CDR3 sequence: CASRGDIGGKGYTF. The DNA of the CDR3 is TGTGCCAGCAGGGGGGACATAGGGGGCAAAGGCTACACCTTC.

This chain uses TRBV15 with TRBJ2-7; 9 bases map to TRBD1. V shed 8 bases and J 4 bases; nucleotides not matched to a gene: 9. This CDR3 spans 14 amino acids. Germline V gives CDR1 LNHNV, CDR2 YYDKDF (reference sequence). The CDR3 DNA sequence: TGTGCCACCCTCGAGGGACAGGGTCCTTACGAGCAGTACTTC. It codes for CATLEGQGPYEQYF.

The chain carries TRBV10-3 and TRBJ1-2; D uncertain. The germline V and J ends were trimmed by 4 bases and 4 bases, with 7 bases remaining between them. CDR3 length: 12 amino acids. Per germline, CDR1 ENHRY and CDR2 SYGVKD. CDR3 region: CAISGGSYGYTF. CDR3 in DNA: TGTGCCATCAGTGGCGGGAGCTATGGCTACACCTTC.

V gene TRBV4-1 combines with J gene TRBJ2-4, with TRBD2 matching 13 bases. The germline CDR1 and CDR2 sequences are MGHRA and YSYEKL. With V trimmed by 0 bases and J by 2 bases, 16 bases remained unmatched. There are 22 residues in the CDR3. The CDR3 DNA follows: TGCGCCAGCAGCCAAGAATCCGGACTAGCGGGGGTTGTGCTCCTCACCAAAAACATTCAGTACTTC. Its translation is CASSQESGLAGVVLLTKNIQYF.

CDR3 residues: CASRPLGGGTYEQYF. The CDR3 DNA sequence: TGTGCCAGCCGTCCGCTTGGGGGGGGGACCTACGAGCAGTACTTC. The chain recombines TRBV6-5 with TRBJ2-7; 7 nucleotides agree with TRBD2. Germline V lookup: CDR1 MNHEY, CDR2 SVGAGI. The trim removed 8 bases at V and 2 bases at J, leaving 12 bases unmatched. The CDR3 extends over 15 amino acids.

The rearrangement joins TRBV6-1 to TRBJ2-6; D not certain. The CDR3 is 15 amino acids. Per the germline V gene, CDR1 is MNHNS and CDR2 is SASEGT. V was trimmed by 2 bases and J by 0 bases, leaving 5 bases between them. The CDR3 sequence is CASSEPRSGANVLTF. DNA for the CDR3: TGTGCCAGCAGTGAACCTCGCTCTGGGGCCAACGTCCTGACTTTC.

This clone was seen only a few times. The V gene is TRBV27, the J gene TRBJ2-6, with D hard to call. CDR3 length: 17 amino acids. CDR1 is MNHEY and CDR2 is SMNVEV in the germline V gene (reference sequence). V lost 2 bases, J lost 0 bases, and 11 bases lay in between. The CDR3 DNA sequence: TGTGCCAGCAGTTTAATGGGCTCAAACTCTGGGGCCAACGTCCTGACTTTC. This codes for CASSLMGSNSGANVLTF.

The chain has TRBV11-2 and TRBJ2-7; no definite D call. CDR1 is SGHAT, CDR2 FQNNGV, per germline. The CDR3 contains 14 residues. The V and J ends lost 2 bases and 4 bases respectively, with 12 bases between them. Written as DNA, the CDR3 is TGTGCCAGCAGCTTAATATCGCCGGTGTACGAGCAGTACTTC. This sequence encodes CASSLISPVYEQYF.

The genes are TRBV5-6 and TRBJ2-3; a weak D match, TRBD1 (5 bases). The CDR3 contains 15 residues. Trimming stripped 4 bases from V and 5 bases from J, with 17 bases between. The V gene's germline CDR1 is SGHDT and CDR2 YYEEEE. The CDR3 protein is CASSLGHQERDTQYF. The CDR3 coding sequence is TGTGCCAGCAGCCTCGGACACCAAGAAAGAGATACGCAGTATTTT.

The J gene is TRBJ2-7, the V gene TRBV6-5; TRBD1 might be the D (6 bases). The germline CDR1 and CDR2 sequences are MNHEY and SVGAGI. The CDR3 spans 14 residues. Trimming cost V 6 bases and J 2 bases, with 14 bases left between them. The CDR3 protein is CASRVQGNPYEQYF. The DNA for the CDR3 is TGTGCCAGCAGGGTACAGGGTAATCCCTACGAGCAGTACTTC.

CDR3 sequence: CAWSVNRGGLYEQYF. DNA of the CDR3: TGTGCCTGGAGTGTCAACAGGGGGGGTCTCTACGAGCAGTACTTC. V usage is TRBV30 and J usage is TRBJ2-7, with D perhaps matching TRBD1 (8 bases). V lost 0 bases and J lost 3, with 15 bases in between. Germline V gene sequence: CDR1 GTSNPN, CDR2 SVGIG (reference sequence). The CDR3 has 15 residues.

This chain links TRBV5-4 with TRBJ2-3; TRBD2 is a possible D gene (5 bases). Germline assignment: CDR1 SGHNT and CDR2 YYREEE (reference sequence). The V end was cut by 2 bases, the J end by 4 bases, with 11 bases between. CDR3 size: 14 residues. Here the CDR3 DNA reads TGTGCCAGCAGCTTACGGGAAGGGCCAGATACGCAGTATTTT. Protein sequence: CASSLREGPDTQYF.

In this sample, this clone turned up once. V and J are TRBV10-3 and TRBJ2-1; 9 bases match TRBD2. There are 17 residues in the CDR3. Germline lookup yields CDR1 ENHRY and CDR2 SYGVKD. V was pared by 9 bases and J by 1 base, with 13 bases of the junction left unmatched. The CDR3 region has the DNA TGTGCCATAACAGATCATAGCGGGAGTGGATCCTACAATGAGCAGTTCTTC. The encoded protein is CAITDHSGSGSYNEQFF.

The J gene is TRBJ1-5, the V gene TRBV6-5, with 11 bases fitting TRBD1. This CDR3 comprises 15 residues. Germline lookup yields CDR1 MNHEY and CDR2 SVGAGI. V dropped 8 bases and J dropped 3; count of bases not matched to a gene: 6. CDR3 bases: TGTGCCAGCCGGGGGACAGGGGGTACCAATCAGCCCCAGCATTTT. Translating gives CASRGTGGTNQPQHF.

Turning to this clone: The sample contains more than one DNA sequence encoding this CDR3. The chain is built from TRBV28 and TRBJ2-7, with 9 bases identical to TRBD1. Trimming cost V 2 bases and J 4 bases; bases outside gene matches: 0. CDR3 length equals 13 residues. Per the germline V gene, CDR1 is MDHEN and CDR2 is SYDVKM. CDR3 loop: CASSLGQGYEQYF. The DNA for the CDR3 is TGTGCCAGCAGTTTAGGACAGGGGTACGAGCAGTACTTC.

This clone was counted a single time. The chain has TRBV28 and TRBJ1-5; perhaps TRBD1 as D (5 bases). V dropped 6 bases and J dropped 11 bases, with 20 bases sitting between them. Germline loops: CDR1 MDHEN, CDR2 SYDVKM. CDR3 size: 14 residues. CDR3 sequence (DNA): TGTGCCAGCAGGGAAATAGGTTCGCTCAGGGCCCAGCATTTT. Translation: CASREIGSLRAQHF.

V is TRBV30 and J is TRBJ1-4; a weak D match, TRBD1 (6 bases). The germline CDR1 and CDR2 sequences are GTSNPN and SVGIG (reference sequence). The CDR3 length is 15 residues. V gave up 3 bases and J gave up 10 bases, with 21 bases separating them. CDR3 amino acids: CAWSSDRSGVGKLFF. The CDR3 DNA reads TGTGCCTGGAGCTCCGACAGGTCCGGTGTCGGAAAACTGTTTTTT.

The chain recombines TRBV30 with TRBJ1-2; possible D gene TRBD1, 6 bases. There are 13 residues in the CDR3. V lost 3 bases, J lost 2 bases, and 10 bases lay in between. Germline CDR1 GTSNPN, CDR2 SVGIG (reference sequence). The chain's CDR3 is CAWSLQGNYGYTF. Here the CDR3 DNA reads TGTGCCTGGAGCTTACAGGGAAACTATGGCTACACCTTC. Together with reference TRBV30 and TRBJ1-2, the CDR3 gives the full variable domain: SQTIHQWPATLVQPVGSPLSLECTVEGTSNPNLYWYRQAAGRGLQLLFYSVGIGQISSEVPQNLSASRPQDRQFILSSKKLLLSDSGFYLCAWSLQGNYGYTFGSGTRLTVV.

The V gene is TRBV5-6, the J gene TRBJ2-7; tentative D call: TRBD2 (7 bases). V lost 6 bases, J lost 4 bases, and 20 bases lay in between. From germline, CDR1 is SGHDT and CDR2 YYEEEE. The CDR3 consists of 15 residues. CDR3 protein: CASTTSKGGDYEQYF. CDR3 DNA sequence: TGTGCCAGCACAACTTCAAAGGGGGGGGATTACGAGCAGTACTTC.